This entry features one T cell receptor (beta chain) sequence. Its specificity is unknown. This entry comes from a study of OX40 agonist ivuxolimab in advanced cancers. Overall study context: Checkpoint inhibitors had been given previously to approximately 41% of patients.

The CDR3 has 15 residues. Trimming removed 1 base from V and 2 bases from J, with 9 bases in between. Germline V gene lookup returns CDR1 SGHTA and CDR2 FQGNSA. The protocol was immunoSEQ multiplex PCR, while the TCRdb copy is restricted to in-frame clones and leaves out a portion. The sample has approximately 71,000 clones; roughly 84% are singletons. Study-wide results and caveats: The expanded peripheral T cells' antigen specificity was not determined. On average, CD8+ T cells showed a greater number of expanded clones than CD4+.

This sample comprised CD4+ or CD8+ T cells sorted from blood, obtained in a trial of the OX40 agonist ivuxolimab. This clonotype was sampled from an adult with an advanced solid tumor such as melanoma, head and neck, liver or kidney cancer. The chain joins TRBV7-2 to TRBJ1-5; D is unclear. CDR3 amino acids: CASSLDFSGNQPQHF. The CDR3 DNA follows: TGTGCCAGCAGCTTAGATTTTTCCGGCAATCAGCCCCAGCATTTT.